A selection of T cell receptor beta chains follows, all from one sample in a study of naive and memory T cell subsets. Using its own MiXCR run on the UMI-ligation and nested PCR reads, TCRdb lists one record per CDR3 protein. The table includes around 18,000 distinct CDR3 sequences, just over 8.5% detected once. The sequenced sample was central memory CD8+ T cells from blood. These receptors all come from a human donor in good health. The CDR3 runs from the conserved cysteine through the conserved F or W. A D gene is named only where the DNA matches it firmly. Not all rows give a size; the values are once, few, many and, for expanded clones, a class.

cdr3_nt cdr3_aa j_call v_call d_call clone_size
TGTGCCAGCAAGTACCCAGGGAATCAGCCCCAGCATTTT CASKYPGNQPQHF TRBJ1-5 TRBV2 NA medium-sized
TGTGCCAGCAGCACCCACCGAACCCAGGGGGCTAGGGGACTAGCGCTCTACAATGAGCAGTTCTTC CASSTHRTQGARGLALYNEQFF TRBJ2-1 TRBV5-5 TRBD2 NA
TGTGCCAGCAGTTACGTCACTGAAGCTTTCTTT CASSYVTEAFF TRBJ1-1 TRBV6-2/TRBV6-3 NA few
TGTGCCAGCAGCCAACAGGGGGCTGGAGGCTACACCTTC CASSQQGAGGYTF TRBJ1-2 TRBV4-2 TRBD1 NA
TGCAGTGCTAGTGGGATCGGAGACAATGAGCAGTTCTTC CSASGIGDNEQFF TRBJ2-1 TRBV20-1 NA many
TGTGCCTGGAGACAACCCGCAACAGAGAACACTGAAGCTTTCTTT CAWRQPATENTEAFF TRBJ1-1 TRBV30 NA few
TGTGCCAGCAGTGAAGGGGCCTATGGCTACACCTTC CASSEGAYGYTF TRBJ1-2 TRBV25-1 NA once
TGTGCCACCAGGGCAGCGTCAGGGGCGAGGGCCCAGTACTTC CATRAASGARAQYF TRBJ2-5 TRBV15 NA many
TGTGCCATCAGTGAGGGGACAGGGCAGAATTCACCCCTCCACTTT CAISEGTGQNSPLHF TRBJ1-6 TRBV10-3 TRBD1 few
TGTGCCAGCAGCCAAGCCCGCGGGACAGGCTCCGGCACCATATATTTT CASSQARGTGSGTIYF TRBJ1-3 TRBV3-1 TRBD1 medium-sized
TGCAGTGCTAGGCGGCAGGAATCTTCACCCCTCCACTTT CSARRQESSPLHF TRBJ1-6 TRBV20-1 NA many
TGTGCCAGCAGTCCCGGACACTCTTCGATTTACAATGAGCAGTTCTTC CASSPGHSSIYNEQFF TRBJ2-1 TRBV13 NA few
TGCAGTGCTCCGGATGTAGTTACCGACACAGATACGCAGTATTTT CSAPDVVTDTDTQYF TRBJ2-3 TRBV20-1 NA medium-sized
TGCAGTGCTAGAGATTTAGGGCAGGGATATGGTGAAGCTTTCTTT CSARDLGQGYGEAFF TRBJ1-1 TRBV20-1 NA many
TGCGCCAGCAGCCAAGGCGAAGAGGTCGACGAGCAGTACTTC CASSQGEEVDEQYF TRBJ2-7 TRBV4-3 NA medium-sized
TGTGCCAGCAGCCCCCGCGGAGGGGCGAACACCGGGGAGCTGTTTTTT CASSPRGGANTGELFF TRBJ2-2 TRBV11-3 NA many
TGTGCCAGCAGCTTATACAGAGGGGAGAACATTCAGTACTTC CASSLYRGENIQYF TRBJ2-4 TRBV7-2 NA many
TGTGCCAGCAGCTTAGAGTTCGGGAGTCCGCGAGGGACAGGGGGCCGGGATACGCAGTATTTT CASSLEFGSPRGTGGRDTQYF TRBJ2-3 TRBV7-9 TRBD1 many
TGTGCCAGCAGAAAAACGGCCGGGGACCTTAATGAAAAACTGTTTTTT CASRKTAGDLNEKLFF TRBJ1-4 TRBV2 NA NA
TGTGCCAGCAGTTTAGCCCCGAGGTCAGGCAGGGGGGACAATCAGCCCCAGCATTTT CASSLAPRSGRGDNQPQHF TRBJ1-5 TRBV28 TRBD1 many
TGTGCCAGCAGTTCAAGCCCGGAAAACACCATATATTTT CASSSSPENTIYF TRBJ1-3 TRBV12-3/TRBV12-4 NA few
TGTGCCAGCAGCCTCAAAGGGACAGGGGAGGAGACCCAGTACTTC CASSLKGTGEETQYF TRBJ2-5 TRBV5-4 TRBD1 NA
TGCAGTGCTAGAGCGGCTTCCGGGATCACTGAAGCTTTCTTT CSARAASGITEAFF TRBJ1-1 TRBV20-1 NA medium-sized
TGTGCCAGCAGTGAAGGGGTTAGCAATCAGCCCCAGCATTTT CASSEGVSNQPQHF TRBJ1-5 TRBV25-1 NA few
TGTGCCAGCAGTTCCACGCCGGGACAGGGGGCATCAGAGCAGTTCTTC CASSSTPGQGASEQFF TRBJ2-1 TRBV6-5 TRBD1 many
TGTGCCAGCAGCCGAACTCCGGGACAGGGGGCATATGGCTACACCTTC CASSRTPGQGAYGYTF TRBJ1-2 TRBV4-2 TRBD1 many